This T cell receptor (beta chain) was sequenced during a study of cytomegalovirus exposure and HLA in healthy donors. Findings of the study overall: Later analysis suggested most CMV-associated TCR beta chains were HLA-restricted.

The PCR had 60 Vbeta and 13 Jbeta primers. Repertoires were generated with immunoSEQ multiplex PCR, while TCRdb's copy carries only in-frame clones and drops some. The sample gives 170,000 or so clones, around 83% of which show up once; under 6.5% is in the top ten. Details on this clone: Antigen: not known.

CDR3 length: 12 amino acids. V was shortened by 10 bases and J by 0 bases, with 8 bases between the two germline ends. Germline V gives CDR1 SEHNR, CDR2 FQNEAQ (reference sequence). V is TRBV7-9 and J is TRBJ2-3; D is unclear. The sequenced material came from PBMCs. The receptor's source is a man aged 45-60 years in good health and CMV-seropositive. CDR3 coding DNA: TGTGCCACCACCAGGAGCACAGATACGCAGTATTTT. This sequence encodes CATTRSTDTQYF.